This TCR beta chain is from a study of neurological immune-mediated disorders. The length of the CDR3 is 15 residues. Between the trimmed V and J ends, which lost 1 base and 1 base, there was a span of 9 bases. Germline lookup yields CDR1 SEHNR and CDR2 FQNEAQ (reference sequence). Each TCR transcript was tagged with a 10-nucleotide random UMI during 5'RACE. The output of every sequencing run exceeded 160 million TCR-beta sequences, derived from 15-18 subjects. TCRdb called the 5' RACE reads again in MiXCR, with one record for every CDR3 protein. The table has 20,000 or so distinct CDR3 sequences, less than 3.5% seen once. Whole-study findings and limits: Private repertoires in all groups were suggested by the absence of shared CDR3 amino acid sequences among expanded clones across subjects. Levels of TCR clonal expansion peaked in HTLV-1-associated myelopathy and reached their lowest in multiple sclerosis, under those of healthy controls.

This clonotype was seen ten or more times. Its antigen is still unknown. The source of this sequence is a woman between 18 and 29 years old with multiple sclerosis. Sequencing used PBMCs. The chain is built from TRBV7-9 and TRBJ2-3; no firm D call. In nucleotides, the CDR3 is TGTGCCAGCAGCTTAGGGGAAACAGGCACAGATACGCAGTATTTT. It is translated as CASSLGETGTDTQYF.